This T cell receptor beta chain was profiled in a study of graft-versus-host responses after intestinal transplantation. Study summary: Transplants were multivisceral, liver-intestinal, or isolated intestinal. Every recipient had anti-thymocyte globulin induction and around 3 years of tacrolimus plus steroids.

Clones were sequenced by immunoSEQ multiplex PCR, and TCRdb holds only the in-frame ones, with some missing. The sample consists of tens of thousands of clones, nearly 90% of them appearing once. Study-level results: Ileal or blood samples showed some GvH clones first, and such clones were also found in recipient marrow. Where graft-donor T cell macrochimerism was present, patients had high graft-versus-host to host-versus-graft clonal ratios in allografts.

Remarks on this clone: What it recognizes is unknown.

The material sequenced was unstimulated CD8+ T cells sorted from spleen or lymph node cells, taken before transplant. This TCR was recovered from a human donor who was the organ donor for an intestinal transplant.

The CDR3 region is CASNRGGAQPQHF. The CDR3 nucleotides read TGTGCCAGCAATCGAGGAGGTGCTCAGCCCCAGCATTTT. This chain connects TRBV28 to TRBJ1-5; the D is unclear. Trimming removed 7 bases from V and 6 bases from J, with 13 bases in between. Germline CDR1 is MDHEN and CDR2 is SYDVKM. This CDR3 contains 13 residues.